This T cell receptor beta chain was captured by sequencing in a study of response to subunit inactivated influenza vaccine. Study-level findings and limits: Authors suggested few new T cells are recruited by each seasonal influenza vaccination.

Each CDR3 protein is one row after TCRdb ran MiXCR on the RT-PCR reads. The table lists under 850,000 distinct CDR3 sequences, less than 20% of them singletons. Worth noting for this clonotype: The antigen remains undetermined.

The clonotype originates from a man aged 50 to 59 who received an inactivated influenza vaccine. The sample in question was PBMCs from blood, obtained around 5 days after vaccination.

CDR3 amino acids: CASSTGSDEQFF. CDR3 sequence (DNA): TGCGCCAGCAGCACCGGATCCGATGAGCAGTTCTTC. The chain recombines TRBV5-1 with TRBJ2-1; D is undetermined. The CDR3 extends over 12 amino acids. V lost 4 bases and J 8 bases, leaving 10 bases between the germline ends. The germline gives CDR1 SGHRS, CDR2 YFSETQ.